This T cell receptor beta chain was sequenced during a study of T-cell memory formation after mild COVID-19. The overall study: Largely donor-specific TCR clusters were found.

Using constant-segment primers, 5'RACE produced TCR alpha and TCR beta cDNA libraries carrying sample barcodes and UMIs. MiXCR, applied by TCRdb to the 5' RACE reads, yields one record per CDR3 protein. The sample holds 350,000 to 550,000 distinct CDR3 sequences, roughly 18% seen once. The CDR3 contains 18 residues. CDR1 is SGDLS, CDR2 YYNGEE, per germline. Trimming pared 1 base from V and 0 bases from J, leaving 18 bases between. Findings and caveats of the study: While clones contracting from day 15 to 85 were balanced between CD4 and CD8, later expanders leaned CD4+. Most CD4+ clones that shrank were in CM and EM, while CD8+ ones turned up in EMRA.

Details on this clonotype: Its antigen is currently unknown.

Input material: PBMCs or a T cell subset sorted from them (not recorded which). This TCR derives from a man between 18 and 35 years old who had mild COVID-19 (a few samples of this study predate the infection). Cell type and time point are not known. The chain links TRBV9 to TRBJ2-3; D is possibly TRBD2 (5 bases). In nucleotides, the CDR3 is TGTGCCAGCAGCGTAACCCACGGACTGACTCCTAGCACAGATACGCAGTATTTT. Amino acids: CASSVTHGLTPSTDTQYF.